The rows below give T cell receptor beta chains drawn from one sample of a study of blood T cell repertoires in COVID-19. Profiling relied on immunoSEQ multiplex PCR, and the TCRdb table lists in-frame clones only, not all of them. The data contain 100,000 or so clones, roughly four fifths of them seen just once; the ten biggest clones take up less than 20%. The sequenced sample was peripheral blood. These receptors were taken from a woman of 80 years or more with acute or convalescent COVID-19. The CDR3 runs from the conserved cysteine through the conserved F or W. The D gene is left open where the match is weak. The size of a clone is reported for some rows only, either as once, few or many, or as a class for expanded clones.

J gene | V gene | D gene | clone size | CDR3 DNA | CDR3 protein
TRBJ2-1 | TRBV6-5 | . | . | TGTGCCAGCATGCCCTCGGGCTCCTACAATGAGCAGTTCTTC | CASMPSGSYNEQFF
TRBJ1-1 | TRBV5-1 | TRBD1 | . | TGCGCCAGCGTTGGACAGGAGAACACTGAAGCTTTCTTT | CASVGQENTEAFF
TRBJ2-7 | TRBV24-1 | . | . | TGTGCCACCGACGACAACTACGAGCAGTACTTC | CATDDNYEQYF
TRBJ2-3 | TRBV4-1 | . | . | TGCGCCAGCAGCCGGCGTCAAGCGGGAGATACGCAGTATTTT | CASSRRQAGDTQYF
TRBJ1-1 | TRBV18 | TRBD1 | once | TGTGCCAGCTCACCACTGACAGGGGCGAACACTGAAGCTTTCTTT | CASSPLTGANTEAFF
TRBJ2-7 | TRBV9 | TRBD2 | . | TGTGCCAGCAGCCCAGTAGCGGGAGGGCCTTACGAGCAGTACTTC | CASSPVAGGPYEQYF
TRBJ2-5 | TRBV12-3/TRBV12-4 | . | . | TGTGCCAGCAGCACAGGGAATGAGGAGACCCAGTACTTC | CASSTGNEETQYF
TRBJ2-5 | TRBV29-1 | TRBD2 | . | TGCAGCGTCTGGGGCGGGAGCGAGACCCAGTACTTC | CSVWGGSETQYF
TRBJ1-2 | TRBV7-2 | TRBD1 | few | TGTGCCAGCAGCTTTACCACGGACAGGAACTATGGCTACACCTTC | CASSFTTDRNYGYTF
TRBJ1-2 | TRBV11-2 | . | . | TGTGCCAGCAGCTTAGTGGCCAACTATGGCTACACCTTC | CASSLVANYGYTF
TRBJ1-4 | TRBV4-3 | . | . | TGCGCCAGCAGCCAAGATTCGAGGGGGAATGAAAAACTGTTTTTT | CASSQDSRGNEKLFF
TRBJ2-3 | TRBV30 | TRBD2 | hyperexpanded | TGTGCCTGGAGTTTCCCCCCCGGACTAGCGGGAGTGATCGCAGATACGCAGTATTTT | CAWSFPPGLAGVIADTQYF
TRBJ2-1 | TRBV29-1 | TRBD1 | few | TGCAGCGTTGCCCCCGGGACAGGGTCGGATGAGCAGTTCTTC | CSVAPGTGSDEQFF
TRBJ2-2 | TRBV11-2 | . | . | TGTGCCAGCAGCTTACAAAGCGGCCCGAACACCGGGGAGCTGTTTTTT | CASSLQSGPNTGELFF
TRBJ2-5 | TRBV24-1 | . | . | TGTGCCACCAGTGATCCCCGGGACTACCAAGAGACCCAGTACTTC | CATSDPRDYQETQYF
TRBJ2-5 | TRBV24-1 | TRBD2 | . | TGTGCCACCAGTGACCAGACCGGGACTAGCGGGAGAGTATCGGAGACCCAGTACTTC | CATSDQTGTSGRVSETQYF
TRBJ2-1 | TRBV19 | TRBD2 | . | TGTGCCAGTAGTACCTCTTTGGTAGCGGGAGTGGGCAATGAGCAGTTCTTC | CASSTSLVAGVGNEQFF
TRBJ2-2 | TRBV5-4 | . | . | TGTGCCAGCAGCATCGACAGGGAGCTGTTTTTT | CASSIDRELFF
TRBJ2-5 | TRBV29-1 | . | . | TGCAGCGTTTTAGACGGGAACCAAGAGACCCAGTACTTC | CSVLDGNQETQYF
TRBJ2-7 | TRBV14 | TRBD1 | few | TGTGCCAGCCGGCGGACAGGGGGCGTCGAGCAGTACTTC | CASRRTGGVEQYF
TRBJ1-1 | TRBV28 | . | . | TGTGCCAGCAGTTCTAGCGGGGGTAAACCTGAAGCTTTCTTT | CASSSSGGKPEAFF
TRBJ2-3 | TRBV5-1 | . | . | TGCGCCAGCAGCCCGCGGACGGACAATACGCAGTATTTT | CASSPRTDNTQYF
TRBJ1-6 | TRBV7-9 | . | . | TGTGCCAGCAGCTTAACCTTGCGACAGCAAAATTCACCCCTCCACTTT | CASSLTLRQQNSPLHF
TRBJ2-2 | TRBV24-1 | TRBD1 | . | TGTGCCACCAGTGACCCCGGGACAGGGGCCACCGGGGAGCTGTTTTTT | CATSDPGTGATGELFF
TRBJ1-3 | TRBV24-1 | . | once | TGTGCCACCAGTCCCTCGGGGGATTACTCTGGAAACACCATATATTTT | CATSPSGDYSGNTIYF
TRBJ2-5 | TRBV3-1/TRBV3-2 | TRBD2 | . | TGTGCCAGCAGCCAAGAGATCGGTAGCGGGAGTAAGACCCAGTACTTC | CASSQEIGSGSKTQYF
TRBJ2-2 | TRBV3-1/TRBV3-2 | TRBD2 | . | TGTGCCAGCAGCATACGACTAGCGGGAGGGAGTGGGGAGCTGTTTTTT | CASSIRLAGGSGELFF